The table lists the clone carrying this T cell receptor (beta chain) with many counts. Its matching antigen is unknown. Amplification of TCR beta CDR3 regions used RNA as the template. HTBI primers were used for first-round RT-PCR of the TCR CDR3. TCRdb redid the calling of the multiplex PCR reads with MiXCR, one entry per CDR3 protein. The repertoire has 350,000 or so distinct CDR3 sequences, 18% of them found once; the top ten carry 15%. This CDR3 spans 14 amino acids. CDR1 SGHNT and CDR2 YYREEE come from the germline V gene (reference sequence). Trimming pared 4 bases from V and 5 bases from J, leaving 15 bases between. The source of the sample is a study of T cells in Graves' hyperthyroidism and ophthalmopathy. Background on the study: Peripheral blood was collected at initial diagnosis, before any treatment.

Subjects with ophthalmopathy showed a Clinical Activity Score no lower than 3, a NOSPECS grade no lower than 4, and a duration shorter than 3 months. Uncontrolled infection, other autoimmune disease, pregnancy or lactation excluded patients. Whole-study findings and limits: Among thyroid clonotypes expanded above 0.001, most also appeared in blood.

Sequenced: blood. The clonotype originates from a woman aged 40-49 years with Graves' ophthalmopathy. This chain joins TRBV5-4 and TRBJ1-2; tentatively, D is TRBD1 (5 bases). The CDR3 DNA follows: TGTGCCAGCAGCGGGAGGATGTCAGGGTATGGCTACACCTTC. Protein sequence: CASSGRMSGYGYTF.